Listed below are T cell receptor beta chains from one sample, sequenced in a study of T cells after yellow fever vaccination. TCRdb analysed the 5' RACE reads with MiXCR anew, one entry per CDR3 protein. The table records just under 600,000 distinct CDR3 sequences, roughly 14% of them present only once. Sequencing was performed on PBMCs, taken on the day of the yellow fever booster vaccination. These TCRs come from a man aged 30 to 45 who received the YFV17D yellow fever vaccine. The CDR3 runs from the conserved cysteine through the conserved F or W. Each record gives: V gene, D gene, clone size, J gene, CDR3 DNA, CDR3 protein. A D gene is named only where the DNA matches it firmly. Size values are once, few and many counts, or a class for expanded clones, and some rows have none.

V gene: TRBV7-2; D gene: NA; clone size: NA; J gene: TRBJ1-2; CDR3 DNA: TGTGCCAGCAGCCCCTCAGGGGCCAACTATGGCTACACCTTC; CDR3 protein: CASSPSGANYGYTF
V gene: TRBV7-9; D gene: NA; clone size: few; J gene: TRBJ2-1; CDR3 DNA: TGTGCCAGCAGCGCCAGCCATTATGAGCAGTTCTTC; CDR3 protein: CASSASHYEQFF
V gene: TRBV11-1; D gene: TRBD1; clone size: few; J gene: TRBJ2-1; CDR3 DNA: TGTGCCAGCAGCTTAATCAGGGGGCGAGGAGAGCAGTTCTTC; CDR3 protein: CASSLIRGRGEQFF
V gene: TRBV28; D gene: NA; clone size: NA; J gene: TRBJ2-6; CDR3 DNA: TGTGCCAGCAGTTCGACAGCTGGGGCCAACGTCCTGACTTTC; CDR3 protein: CASSSTAGANVLTF
V gene: TRBV19; D gene: TRBD2; clone size: NA; J gene: TRBJ2-1; CDR3 DNA: TGTGCCAGTAGTCCCCACGGGGTTAGCGGGAGTTTTGAGCAGTTCTTC; CDR3 protein: CASSPHGVSGSFEQFF
V gene: TRBV20-1; D gene: TRBD1; clone size: few; J gene: TRBJ1-4; CDR3 DNA: TGCAGTGCTAGCCGGGACAGCGGCGAAAAACTGTTTTTT; CDR3 protein: CSASRDSGEKLFF
V gene: TRBV12-3/TRBV12-4; D gene: TRBD1; clone size: few; J gene: TRBJ2-3; CDR3 DNA: TGTGCCAGCAGTTTCAGGCCCCCGGGACAGGGGGTCCGGGATACGCAGTATTTT; CDR3 protein: CASSFRPPGQGVRDTQYF
V gene: TRBV7-2; D gene: NA; clone size: few; J gene: TRBJ2-1; CDR3 DNA: TGTGCCAGCAGCTTATCGGGGCGGACCTACAATGAGCAGTTCTTC; CDR3 protein: CASSLSGRTYNEQFF
V gene: TRBV7-3; D gene: NA; clone size: NA; J gene: TRBJ2-5; CDR3 DNA: TGTGCCAGCAGCCAATCCCGGAGGGGGCAGGGAGAGACCCAGTACTTC; CDR3 protein: CASSQSRRGQGETQYF
V gene: TRBV7-9; D gene: NA; clone size: few; J gene: TRBJ1-2; CDR3 DNA: TGTGCCAGCAGCTTAGCGGGACCTAACTATGGCTACACCTTC; CDR3 protein: CASSLAGPNYGYTF
V gene: TRBV7-2; D gene: NA; clone size: NA; J gene: TRBJ2-7; CDR3 DNA: TGTGCCAGCAGCCCTCAAAAGGGCTCCTACGAGCAGTACTTC; CDR3 protein: CASSPQKGSYEQYF
V gene: TRBV27; D gene: NA; clone size: NA; J gene: TRBJ2-5; CDR3 DNA: TGTGCCAGCAGTTTGACGGGTGGGGCATGGGGAGAGACCCAGTACTTC; CDR3 protein: CASSLTGGAWGETQYF
V gene: TRBV6-5; D gene: TRBD2; clone size: few; J gene: TRBJ2-1; CDR3 DNA: TGTGCCAGCAGTTCTAGCGGGAGGGCCTATGCCAATGAGCAGTTCTTC; CDR3 protein: CASSSSGRAYANEQFF
V gene: TRBV12-3/TRBV12-4; D gene: NA; clone size: NA; J gene: TRBJ2-7; CDR3 DNA: TGTGCCAGCAGGACCTCGGGGCACCCCTACGAGCAGTACTTC; CDR3 protein: CASRTSGHPYEQYF
V gene: TRBV20-1; D gene: TRBD2; clone size: NA; J gene: TRBJ2-5; CDR3 DNA: TGCAGTGCCCCCACGGGGGGGCTAGAGACCCAGTACTTC; CDR3 protein: CSAPTGGLETQYF
V gene: TRBV7-2; D gene: NA; clone size: NA; J gene: TRBJ2-5; CDR3 DNA: TGTGCCAGCAGCTTAGCGGACGGACAAGAGACCCAGTACTTC; CDR3 protein: CASSLADGQETQYF
V gene: TRBV6-2/TRBV6-3; D gene: NA; clone size: NA; J gene: TRBJ2-2; CDR3 DNA: TGTGCCGGTCAGGGGCGCGGCACCGGGGAGCTGTTTTTT; CDR3 protein: CAGQGRGTGELFF
V gene: TRBV4-2; D gene: TRBD2; clone size: NA; J gene: TRBJ2-6; CDR3 DNA: TGTGCCAGCCGGCCCGGGGGGTCGGTCTCTGGGGCCAACGTCCTGACTTTC; CDR3 protein: CASRPGGSVSGANVLTF
V gene: TRBV7-9; D gene: NA; clone size: few; J gene: TRBJ2-1; CDR3 DNA: TGTGCCAGCAACTCTCCCGGAAGGGCCTACAATGAGCAGTTCTTC; CDR3 protein: CASNSPGRAYNEQFF
V gene: TRBV30; D gene: TRBD2; clone size: few; J gene: TRBJ2-3; CDR3 DNA: TGTGCCTGGAGCCTAAAACTAGCGGGAGGAGGCACAGATACGCAGTATTTT; CDR3 protein: CAWSLKLAGGGTDTQYF
V gene: TRBV20-1; D gene: TRBD2; clone size: few; J gene: TRBJ2-3; CDR3 DNA: TGCAGTGCTAGAGATATGGAGGGACTATTAGATACGCAGTATTTT; CDR3 protein: CSARDMEGLLDTQYF
V gene: TRBV4-3; D gene: NA; clone size: NA; J gene: TRBJ2-7; CDR3 DNA: TGCGCCAGCAGCCCCTATACCAGCGAGACATTCGTCGAGCAGTACTTC; CDR3 protein: CASSPYTSETFVEQYF
V gene: TRBV3-1; D gene: NA; clone size: NA; J gene: TRBJ2-1; CDR3 DNA: TGTGCCAGCAGCCAAGATGCTGTCTCCTACAATGAGCAGTTCTTC; CDR3 protein: CASSQDAVSYNEQFF
V gene: TRBV20-1; D gene: TRBD1; clone size: few; J gene: TRBJ2-3; CDR3 DNA: TGCAGTGCGACAGGGAGAGGGCCCACAGATACGCAGTATTTT; CDR3 protein: CSATGRGPTDTQYF
V gene: TRBV19; D gene: TRBD2; clone size: few; J gene: TRBJ2-1; CDR3 DNA: TGTGCCAGTAGGAGCCCGGGAGGGAACAATGAGCAGTTCTTC; CDR3 protein: CASRSPGGNNEQFF
V gene: TRBV28; D gene: TRBD1; clone size: few; J gene: TRBJ1-5; CDR3 DNA: TGTGCCAGCACGATGAGAACAGGGGATCAGCCCCAGCATTTT; CDR3 protein: CASTMRTGDQPQHF
V gene: TRBV4-3; D gene: TRBD1; clone size: NA; J gene: TRBJ2-4; CDR3 DNA: TGCGCCAGCAGCCAAGTTTGGACAGGGGCAAAACTAGCCAAAAACATTCAGTACTTC; CDR3 protein: CASSQVWTGAKLAKNIQYF
V gene: TRBV5-1; D gene: NA; clone size: few; J gene: TRBJ2-3; CDR3 DNA: TGCGCCAGCAGCTCGGCCGGGGGAGTAATAGATACGCAGTATTTT; CDR3 protein: CASSSAGGVIDTQYF
V gene: TRBV5-4; D gene: NA; clone size: few; J gene: TRBJ2-3; CDR3 DNA: TGTGCCAGCAGCCCGGCCGTGGGCCGAGATACGCAGTATTTT; CDR3 protein: CASSPAVGRDTQYF
V gene: TRBV20-1; D gene: NA; clone size: few; J gene: TRBJ2-5; CDR3 DNA: TGCAGTGCAAGACCCCAGGGGATCGAGACCCAGTACTTC; CDR3 protein: CSARPQGIETQYF
V gene: TRBV11-2; D gene: TRBD2; clone size: NA; J gene: TRBJ2-3; CDR3 DNA: TGTGCCAGCAGCCCTAGCGGGACAAGCACAGATACGCAGTATTTT; CDR3 protein: CASSPSGTSTDTQYF
V gene: TRBV6-6; D gene: NA; clone size: NA; J gene: TRBJ1-5; CDR3 DNA: TGTGCCAGCCAGGGTCGGTCAAATCAGCCCCAGCATTTT; CDR3 protein: CASQGRSNQPQHF
V gene: TRBV5-1; D gene: NA; clone size: NA; J gene: TRBJ2-1; CDR3 DNA: TGCGCCAGCAGCCCTGGGGGGGCCGACAATGAGCAGTTCTTC; CDR3 protein: CASSPGGADNEQFF
V gene: TRBV9; D gene: NA; clone size: NA; J gene: TRBJ2-1; CDR3 DNA: TGTGCCAGCAGCAATAACAGGGGTAGGACTAGACACAATGAGCAGTTCTTC; CDR3 protein: CASSNNRGRTRHNEQFF
V gene: TRBV7-2; D gene: NA; clone size: many; J gene: TRBJ2-1; CDR3 DNA: TGTGCCAGCAGCTTAGTCTTTAGGGGGGGCGGGAATAATGAGCAGTTCTTC; CDR3 protein: CASSLVFRGGGNNEQFF
V gene: TRBV6-1; D gene: NA; clone size: once; J gene: TRBJ2-1; CDR3 DNA: TGTGCCAGCAGCCCAGCGGCCAGAGAAAATGAGCAGTTCTTC; CDR3 protein: CASSPAARENEQFF
V gene: TRBV5-1; D gene: TRBD2; clone size: NA; J gene: TRBJ2-7; CDR3 DNA: TGCGCCAGCAGCTTGTATCCAGGGAGGACTAGCGACCACTACGAGCAGTACTTC; CDR3 protein: CASSLYPGRTSDHYEQYF
V gene: TRBV7-9; D gene: NA; clone size: few; J gene: TRBJ1-6; CDR3 DNA: TGTGCCAGCAGCTTAGCGGTGGGGGACGGTTCACCCCTCCACTTT; CDR3 protein: CASSLAVGDGSPLHF
V gene: TRBV20-1; D gene: TRBD2; clone size: few; J gene: TRBJ2-1; CDR3 DNA: TGCAGTGCTAGGGACCCTAGCGGGAGTCTTTCCTACAATGAGCAGTTCTTC; CDR3 protein: CSARDPSGSLSYNEQFF
V gene: TRBV23-1; D gene: TRBD1; clone size: few; J gene: TRBJ1-6; CDR3 DNA: TGCGCCAGCACCCCCGGACAGGCGTTTTCACCCCTCCACTTT; CDR3 protein: CASTPGQAFSPLHF
V gene: TRBV7-2; D gene: NA; clone size: NA; J gene: TRBJ2-2; CDR3 DNA: TGTGCCAGCAGCTTCGGACCCTCTACCGGGGAGCTGTTTTTT; CDR3 protein: CASSFGPSTGELFF
V gene: TRBV6-1; D gene: TRBD1; clone size: few; J gene: TRBJ2-5; CDR3 DNA: TGTGCCAGCAGTGAAGCGGGACAGGGCGAGACCCAGTACTTC; CDR3 protein: CASSEAGQGETQYF
V gene: TRBV20-1; D gene: NA; clone size: NA; J gene: TRBJ2-1; CDR3 DNA: TGCTGTGCTAGACCGACAGCCAAGGGGTACAATGAGCAGTTCTTC; CDR3 protein: CCARPTAKGYNEQFF
V gene: TRBV5-1; D gene: NA; clone size: NA; J gene: TRBJ1-4; CDR3 DNA: TGCGCCAGCAGCTTGGGGGATCAGGGAAAACTGTTTTTT; CDR3 protein: CASSLGDQGKLFF
V gene: TRBV20-1; D gene: NA; clone size: few; J gene: TRBJ2-3; CDR3 DNA: TGCAGTGCTACCAATCCGACTAGGGGGTTCGCAGATACGCAGTATTTT; CDR3 protein: CSATNPTRGFADTQYF
V gene: TRBV6-1; D gene: NA; clone size: few; J gene: TRBJ2-1; CDR3 DNA: TGTGCCACCTCTAAGGGGGTTTCCTCCTACAATGAGCAGTTCTTC; CDR3 protein: CATSKGVSSYNEQFF
V gene: TRBV20-1; D gene: NA; clone size: few; J gene: TRBJ2-5; CDR3 DNA: TGCAGTGCTACTCTAGCCGAGACCCAGTACTTC; CDR3 protein: CSATLAETQYF
V gene: TRBV12-3/TRBV12-4; D gene: TRBD2; clone size: NA; J gene: TRBJ2-7; CDR3 DNA: TGTGCCAGCAGTTTAGGGCATAGGGGAGGGGAGCAGTACTTC; CDR3 protein: CASSLGHRGGEQYF